What follows are 16 T cell receptor beta chains derived from one specimen sequenced in a study of control samples from healthy donors and cancer patients. Sequencing was performed with immunoSEQ multiplex PCR; in TCRdb, only in-frame clones are kept and a portion is missing. Here the sample spans 150,000 or so clones, about 94% being singletons. The sequenced material came from blood. The receptors here all came from an older woman in good health.

The chain couples TRBV7-2 to TRBJ2-2, with 11 bases that match TRBD1. CDR3 length equals 16 residues. The germline gives CDR1 SGHTA, CDR2 FQGNSA. The V gene end was trimmed by 5 bases and the J gene end by 3 bases; junction bases not matched to a gene: 5. The CDR3 nucleotides read TGTGCCAGCAGCCCGGGGACAGGGGGGCACACCGGGGAGCTGTTTTTT. Translated: CASSPGTGGHTGELFF.

This clone was picked up one time. The genes are TRBV9 and TRBJ1-1, with 9 bases lining up with TRBD1. Germline-derived CDR1 and CDR2 are SGDLS and YYNGEE. V gave up 5 bases and J gave up 6 bases; unmatched junction bases: 8. This CDR3 has 14 residues. The CDR3 DNA is TGTGCCAGCAGTCGCGGACAGGGGTCCCCTGAAGCTTTCTTT. As protein: CASSRGQGSPEAFF.

The chain joins TRBV3-1 (or the pseudogene TRBV3-2) to TRBJ2-6, with D unresolved. CDR3 length: 17 residues. Germline V CDR1 and CDR2: LGHDT, YNNKEL (reference sequence). The ends were cut back, 4 bases at V and 1 base at J, with 14 bases in the middle. CDR3 amino acids: CASSPKPTRSGANVLTF. In nucleotides, the CDR3 is TGTGCCAGCAGCCCGAAACCGACCCGGTCTGGGGCCAACGTCCTGACTTTC.

The V call is TRBV4-3, the J call TRBJ2-1, with a possible D match to TRBD1 (5 bases). This CDR3 is 14 amino acids long. Trimming stripped 2 bases from V and 4 bases from J, with 9 bases between. The V gene's germline CDR1 is LGHNA and CDR2 YSLEER. CDR3 residues: CASSQRRQYNEQFF. In DNA form, the CDR3 reads TGCGCCAGCAGCCAACGTCGACAGTACAATGAGCAGTTCTTC.

V gene TRBV6-6 combines with J gene TRBJ1-3, with D possibly matching TRBD1 (5 bases). CDR1 is MNHNY and CDR2 is SVGAGI in the germline V gene (reference sequence). The CDR3 sequence is 15 residues long. The V end lost 2 bases, the J end lost 7 bases, and 15 bases lay between the germline ends. The CDR3 DNA follows: TGTGCCAGCAGTTACACGGGGTCAGGGATGAACACCATATATTTT. Translation gives CASSYTGSGMNTIYF.

This clone came up once. The chain has TRBV19 and TRBJ2-3, with D hard to call. The CDR3 contains 15 residues. Trimming took off 3 bases at V and 8 bases at J, with 18 bases between the two ends. Germline V gene lookup returns CDR1 LNHDA and CDR2 SQIVND (reference sequence). The CDR3 nucleotides are TGTGCCAGTAGTATCTCGAATTCCGCAAGTGCTACGCAGTATTTT. This gives the protein CASSISNSASATQYF.

This chain joins TRBV6-5 and TRBJ1-6; D unresolved. Germline CDR1 MNHEY, CDR2 SVGAGI. Deletions cut 3 bases from V and 7 bases from J, with 10 bases between. CDR3 length: 14 residues. As DNA, the CDR3 is TGTGCCAGCAGTTATAACCACCTGAATTCACCCCTCCACTTT. Its translation: CASSYNHLNSPLHF.

The genes are TRBV7-9 and TRBJ1-3; D gene unclear. The V end was cut by 5 bases, the J end by 0 bases, with 14 bases between. The CDR3 is 16 residues long. Germline assignment: CDR1 SEHNR and CDR2 FQNEAQ (reference sequence). In DNA form, the CDR3 reads TGTGCCAGCAGCCTACTGGGAGGTTTCTCTGGAAACACCATATATTTT. This gives the protein CASSLLGGFSGNTIYF.

The chain couples TRBV14 to TRBJ1-2; D not certain. CDR3 length: 13 amino acids. The V and J ends lost 8 bases and 0 bases respectively, with 10 bases between them. Germline V gene data show CDR1 as SGHDN and CDR2 as FVKESK. In DNA, the CDR3 is TGTGCCAGCCGCGGGTCCGCTAACTATGGCTACACCTTC. Its translation is CASRGSANYGYTF.

The chain uses TRBV11-2 and TRBJ2-3, with a weak D call TRBD2 (6 bases). The germline CDR1 and CDR2 sequences are SGHAT and FQNNGV. The CDR3 loop spans 16 amino acids. Between the trimmed V and J ends, which lost 5 bases and 1 base, there was a span of 16 bases. CDR3 sequence: CASSVTRLGGTDTQYF. The CDR3 DNA sequence: TGTGCCAGCAGCGTGACTAGATTGGGGGGCACAGATACGCAGTATTTT.

This clone was counted only a few times. This chain joins TRBV7-6 and TRBJ2-3; possibly TRBD1 for D (6 bases). The germline V gene has CDR1 SGHVS and CDR2 FNYEAQ. V lost 5 bases, J lost 5 bases, and 17 bases lay in between. The CDR3 sequence is 15 residues long. DNA of the CDR3: TGTGCCAGCAGCCAAGCCGTGGGGGCTGGAGATACGCAGTATTTT. Amino acid sequence: CASSQAVGAGDTQYF.

The genes are TRBV27 and TRBJ1-2; TRBD1 aligns across 9 bases. The germline V gene has CDR1 MNHEY and CDR2 SMNVEV (reference sequence). J lost 8 bases, V lost 5 bases, and 6 bases had no gene match. The CDR3 spans 13 residues. DNA of the CDR3: TGTGCCAGCAGTCCAAGGGACAGGGAGGGCTACACCTTC. This codes for CASSPRDREGYTF.

The chain is built from TRBV28 and TRBJ1-2; D possibly corresponds to TRBD1 (5 bases). The CDR3 runs to 11 residues. With 6 bases removed from V and 3 bases from J, the gap between germline ends came to 5 bases. CDR1 is MDHEN and CDR2 is SYDVKM in the germline V gene. CDR3 sequence reads: CASRTDYGYTF. DNA of the CDR3: TGTGCCAGCAGGACAGACTATGGCTACACCTTC.

The chain joins TRBV7-2 to TRBJ2-2, with TRBD2 matching over 11 bases. The CDR3 length is 16 residues. Germline V lookup: CDR1 SGHTA, CDR2 FQGNSA. With V trimmed by 4 bases and J by 3 bases, 4 bases remained unmatched. This chain's CDR3 is CASSSVAGGYTGELFF. The CDR3, as DNA: TGTGCCAGCAGCTCCGTAGCGGGGGGGTACACCGGGGAGCTGTTTTTT.

This chain uses TRBV30 with TRBJ2-5; 8 positions agree with TRBD2. Unmatched junction bases numbered 1, after V lost 0 bases and J lost 4 bases. There are 13 residues in the CDR3. The germline V gene has CDR1 GTSNPN and CDR2 SVGIG (reference sequence). The CDR3 DNA reads as TGTGCCTGGAGTGTCCGGGAGGGAGAGACCCAGTACTTC. This sequence encodes CAWSVREGETQYF.

This clone showed up just once. One junction end disagrees with the germline gene, perhaps due to a read error. The V call is TRBV7-7, the J call TRBJ2-5; tentatively, D is TRBD2 (6 bases). CDR3 length: 15 amino acids. CDR1 and CDR2 from the germline V gene are SSHAT and FNYEAQ (reference sequence). The CDR3 loop is CASSLGWGVQETQYF. In nucleotides, the CDR3 is TGTGCTAGCAGCTTAGGATGGGGGGTTCAAGAGACCCAGTACTTC.